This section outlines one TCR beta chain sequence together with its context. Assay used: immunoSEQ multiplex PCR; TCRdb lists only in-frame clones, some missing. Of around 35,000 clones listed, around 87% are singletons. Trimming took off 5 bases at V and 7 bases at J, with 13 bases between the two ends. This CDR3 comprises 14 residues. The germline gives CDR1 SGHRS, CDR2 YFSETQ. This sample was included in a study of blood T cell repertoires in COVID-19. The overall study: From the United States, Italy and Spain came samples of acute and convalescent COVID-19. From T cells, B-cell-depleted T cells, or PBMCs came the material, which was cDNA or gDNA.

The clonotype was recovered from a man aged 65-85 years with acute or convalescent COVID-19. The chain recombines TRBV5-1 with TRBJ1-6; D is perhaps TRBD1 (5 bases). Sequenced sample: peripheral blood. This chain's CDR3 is CASRPPGSNSPLHF. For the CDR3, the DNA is TGCGCCAGCAGGCCTCCAGGGTCCAATTCACCCCTCCACTTT.